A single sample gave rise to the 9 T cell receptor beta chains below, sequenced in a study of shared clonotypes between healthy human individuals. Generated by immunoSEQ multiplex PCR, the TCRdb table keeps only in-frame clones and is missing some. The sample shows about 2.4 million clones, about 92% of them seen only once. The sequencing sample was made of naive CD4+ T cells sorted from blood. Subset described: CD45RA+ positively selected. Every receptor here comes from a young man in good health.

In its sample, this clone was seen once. The CDR3 is CAISDLGISYGYTF. The CDR3 DNA follows: TGTGCCATCAGTGATTTGGGTATTAGCTATGGCTACACCTTC. The rearrangement uses TRBV10-3 and TRBJ1-2; D not certain. V lost 3 bases, J lost 4 bases, and 12 bases lay in between. The CDR3 sequence is 14 residues long. Germline lookup yields CDR1 ENHRY and CDR2 SYGVKD.

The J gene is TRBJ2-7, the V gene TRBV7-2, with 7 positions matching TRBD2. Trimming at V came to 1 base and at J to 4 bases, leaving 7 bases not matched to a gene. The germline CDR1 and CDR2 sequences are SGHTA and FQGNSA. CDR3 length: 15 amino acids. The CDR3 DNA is TGTGCCAGCAGCTTAGATCCGGGAGGAGCGTACGAGCAGTACTTC. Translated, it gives CASSLDPGGAYEQYF.

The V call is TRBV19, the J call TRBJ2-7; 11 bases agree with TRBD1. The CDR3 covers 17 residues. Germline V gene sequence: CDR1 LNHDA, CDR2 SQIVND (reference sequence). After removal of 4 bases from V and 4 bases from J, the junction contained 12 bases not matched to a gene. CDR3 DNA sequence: TGTGCCAGTAGTAGAACATCCTCGGACAGGGGGCGATACGAGCAGTACTTC. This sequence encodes CASSRTSSDRGRYEQYF.

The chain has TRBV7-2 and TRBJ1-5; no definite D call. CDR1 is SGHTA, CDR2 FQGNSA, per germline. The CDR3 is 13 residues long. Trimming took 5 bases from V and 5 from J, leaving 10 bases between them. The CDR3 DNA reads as TGTGCCAGCAGCCCAAAATTCGATCAGCCCCAGCATTTT. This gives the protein CASSPKFDQPQHF.

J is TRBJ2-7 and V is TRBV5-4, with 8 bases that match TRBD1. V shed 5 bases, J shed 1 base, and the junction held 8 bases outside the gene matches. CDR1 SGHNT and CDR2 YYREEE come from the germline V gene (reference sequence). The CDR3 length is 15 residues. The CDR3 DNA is TGTGCCAGCAGTCCGGACAGGGACGGGTCCTACGAGCAGTACTTC. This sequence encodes CASSPDRDGSYEQYF. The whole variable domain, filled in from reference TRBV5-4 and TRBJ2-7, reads ETGVTQSPTHLIKTRGQQVTLRCSSQSGHNTVSWYQQALGQGPQFIFQYYREEENGRGNFPPRFSGLQFPNYSSELNVNALELDDSALYLCASSPDRDGSYEQYFGPGTRLTVT.

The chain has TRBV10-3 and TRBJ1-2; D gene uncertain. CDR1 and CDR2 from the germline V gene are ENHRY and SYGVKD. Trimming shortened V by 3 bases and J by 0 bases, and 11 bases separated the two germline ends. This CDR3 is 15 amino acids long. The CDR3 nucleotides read TGTGCCATCAGTGAAGGCAGCTTAGCTAACTATGGCTACACCTTC. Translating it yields CAISEGSLANYGYTF.

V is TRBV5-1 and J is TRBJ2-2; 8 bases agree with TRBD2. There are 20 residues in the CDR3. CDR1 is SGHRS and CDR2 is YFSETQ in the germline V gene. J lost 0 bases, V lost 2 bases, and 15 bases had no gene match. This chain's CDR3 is CASSFPSDPVAGPNTGELFF. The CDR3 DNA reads TGCGCCAGCAGCTTCCCTTCGGACCCGGTAGCGGGACCGAACACCGGGGAGCTGTTTTTT.

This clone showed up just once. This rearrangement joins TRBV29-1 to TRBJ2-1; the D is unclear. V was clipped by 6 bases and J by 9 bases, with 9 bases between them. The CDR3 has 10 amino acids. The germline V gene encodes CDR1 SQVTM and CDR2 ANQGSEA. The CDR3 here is CSVEQGEQFF. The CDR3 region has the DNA TGCAGCGTAGAACAAGGTGAGCAGTTCTTC.

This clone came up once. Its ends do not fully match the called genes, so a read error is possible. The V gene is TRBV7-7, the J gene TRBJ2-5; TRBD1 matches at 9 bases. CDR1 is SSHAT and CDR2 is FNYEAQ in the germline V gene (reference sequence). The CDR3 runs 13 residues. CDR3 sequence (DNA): TGTGCTAGCAGCGTGGACAGGGGAGAGACCCAGTACTTC. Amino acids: CASSVDRGETQYF.